A single sample is the source of the 8 T cell receptor beta chains below, sequenced in a study of CD8+ T cells in alopecia areata. It was cDNA, reverse transcribed from extracted RNA, that served as the sequencing template. Repertoires were generated with immunoSEQ multiplex PCR, while TCRdb's copy carries only in-frame clones and drops some. The sample has under 35,000 clones; about three quarters are singletons. The sample taken for sequencing was NKG2D-low CD8+ T cells sorted from blood. Every receptor here comes from a human donor with alopecia areata.

The rearrangement uses TRBV7-9 and TRBJ2-3; 8 bases match TRBD1. Germline trimming cut 4 bases from V and 2 bases from J; bases unmatched to any gene: 5. Germline values: CDR1 SEHNR, CDR2 FQNEAQ (reference sequence). The CDR3 contains 15 residues. The CDR3, as DNA: TGTGCCAGCAGCTCGAGGACAGGGACCACAGATACGCAGTATTTT. Residues: CASSSRTGTTDTQYF.

This clone appeared a single time. V usage is TRBV29-1 and J usage is TRBJ2-7; D uncertain. This CDR3 spans 11 amino acids. The ends were cut back, 6 bases at V and 3 bases at J, with 9 bases in the middle. Per the germline V gene, CDR1 is SQVTM and CDR2 is ANQGSEA. The CDR3 DNA reads as TGCAGCGTCCGGGTGAGCTACGAGCAGTACTTC. Translating it yields CSVRVSYEQYF.

This clone has only a few counts. The rearrangement links TRBV4-2 to TRBJ2-1; 10 nucleotides match TRBD2. The germline V gene has CDR1 LGHNA and CDR2 YNFKEQ. The CDR3 has 15 residues. Germline trimming cut 2 bases from V and 7 bases from J; bases unmatched to any gene: 5. CDR3 protein: CASSQLAGERNEQFF. The CDR3 coding sequence is TGTGCCAGCAGCCAACTAGCGGGAGAGCGAAATGAGCAGTTCTTC.

The chain is built from TRBV6-5 and TRBJ1-2; a weak D match, TRBD1 (6 bases). CDR1 MNHEY and CDR2 SVGAGI come from the germline V gene. Trimming cost V 7 bases and J 8 bases, with 17 bases left between them. The CDR3 runs to 13 residues. CDR3 DNA: TGTGCCAGCATGGGGGCCACTGCTTGGGGCTACACCTTC. Translated: CASMGATAWGYTF.

The chain employs TRBV9 and TRBJ2-1; 9 bases align to TRBD2. V shed 0 bases, J shed 0 bases, and the junction held 4 bases outside the gene matches. Germline V gives CDR1 SGDLS, CDR2 YYNGEE. The CDR3 sequence is 17 residues long. CDR3 region: CASSVAGTSSSYNEQFF. The CDR3 bases are TGTGCCAGCAGCGTAGCGGGGACTAGCAGCTCCTACAATGAGCAGTTCTTC.

The rearrangement joins TRBV27 to TRBJ2-7, with D uncertain. Germline CDR1 MNHEY, CDR2 SMNVEV (reference sequence). CDR3 length: 14 amino acids. Trimming cost V 2 bases and J 4 bases, with 12 bases left between them. The CDR3 DNA reads as TGTGCCAGCAGTTTAGCCGACGGGCCGTACGAGCAGTACTTC. Translation gives CASSLADGPYEQYF.

This chain joins TRBV30 and TRBJ1-2; unclear D gene. V shed 1 base and J shed 3 bases, with 18 bases lying between them. The CDR3 is 16 residues long. The germline V gene has CDR1 GTSNPN and CDR2 SVGIG (reference sequence). CDR3 DNA sequence: TGTGCCTGGAGTGCAGACCCCTACGGTTATCACTATGGCTACACCTTC. Amino acid sequence: CAWSADPYGYHYGYTF.

J is TRBJ2-7 and V is TRBV11-2; the match to TRBD2 covers 16 bases. CDR1 and CDR2 from the germline V gene are SGHAT and FQNNGV. The CDR3 sequence is 15 residues long. The V segment lost 5 bases and the J segment 5 bases; nucleotides outside the gene matches: 3. The CDR3 protein is CASSPGLAGGNEQYF. DNA for the CDR3: TGTGCCAGCAGCCCGGGACTAGCGGGAGGGAACGAGCAGTACTTC.